The 22 T cell receptor beta chains given below trace back to one sample, sequenced in a study of blood T cell repertoires in COVID-19. TCRdb's table, derived via immunoSEQ multiplex PCR, lists solely in-frame clones and lacks some. This table holds over 200,000 clones, about 83% found once. Sequenced: peripheral blood. These receptor sequences come from a woman between 45 and 60 years old with active or convalescent COVID-19.

The chain joins TRBV29-1 to TRBJ2-1; 9 nucleotides align to TRBD1. Trimming took 5 bases from V and 4 from J; bases not matched to a gene: 6. CDR3 length: 14 amino acids. Per the germline V gene, CDR1 is SQVTM and CDR2 is ANQGSEA. This CDR3 is CSVLGQGLYNEQFF. The CDR3, as DNA: TGCAGCGTTCTGGGACAGGGCTTATACAATGAGCAGTTCTTC.

The gene calls are TRBV5-4 and TRBJ2-3; 9 nucleotides agree with TRBD1. The V gene's germline CDR1 is SGHNT and CDR2 YYREEE (reference sequence). This CDR3 has 13 residues. V dropped 3 bases and J dropped 6; count of bases not matched to a gene: 2. The DNA for the CDR3 is TGTGCCAGCAGCTGGGGACAGGGCGATACGCAGTATTTT. This sequence encodes CASSWGQGDTQYF.

There are a few counts of this clone. The chain combines TRBV7-2 with TRBJ1-1, with D maybe TRBD1 (5 bases). The CDR3 length is 15 residues. Germline V gene lookup returns CDR1 SGHTA and CDR2 FQGNSA. Trimming left V 0 bases short and J 0 bases short, with 8 bases between. DNA for the CDR3: TGTGCCAGCAGCTTAGCCGGGGGAGTGAACACTGAAGCTTTCTTT. It codes for CASSLAGGVNTEAFF.

V is TRBV12-3 or TRBV12-4 and J is TRBJ2-5; no clear D. The CDR3 has 12 residues. V dropped 3 bases and J dropped 1 base, with 3 bases sitting between them. Here the CDR3 DNA reads TGTGCCAGCAGTTTCCTCCAAGAGACCCAGTACTTC. Amino acids: CASSFLQETQYF.

This chain uses TRBV27 with TRBJ2-7, with 8 bases identical to TRBD1. This CDR3 region has 16 residues. Germline CDR1 is MNHEY and CDR2 is SMNVEV (reference sequence). Trimming cost V 1 base and J 1 base; bases outside gene matches: 6. The CDR3 bases are TGTGCCAGCAGTTTATTTCAGGGGGCAGGATCCTACGAGCAGTACTTC. Its translation is CASSLFQGAGSYEQYF.

The chain links TRBV3-1 (or the pseudogene TRBV3-2) to TRBJ2-3; 7 bases match TRBD1. The germline gives CDR1 LGHDT, CDR2 YNNKEL (reference sequence). CDR3 length equals 16 residues. Unmatched junction bases numbered 13, after V lost 4 bases and J lost 6 bases. CDR3 amino acids: CASSRTRTGQRDTQYF. The CDR3 bases are TGTGCCAGCAGCCGGACGAGGACAGGCCAACGGGATACGCAGTATTTT.

The CDR3 DNA reads TGTGCCAGCAGTTACCGGGATAGCAATCAGCCCCAGCATTTT. This gives the protein CASSYRDSNQPQHF. The J gene is TRBJ1-5, the V gene TRBV6-2 or TRBV6-3; the D is unclear. V was trimmed by 2 bases and J by 0 bases, leaving 5 bases between them. Germline V gene lookup returns CDR1 MNHEY and CDR2 SVGEGT. The CDR3 sequence is 14 residues long.

This rearrangement joins TRBV5-1 to TRBJ2-3; TRBD1 agrees at 7 bases. The CDR3 length is 14 residues. CDR1 is SGHRS, CDR2 YFSETQ, per germline. The J segment lost 9 bases and the V segment lost 0 bases, leaving 7 bases of the junction unmatched. CDR3 region: CASSLAGQVGTQYF. The CDR3 nucleotides are TGCGCCAGCAGCTTGGCCGGACAGGTTGGGACGCAGTATTTT.

The rearrangement links TRBV6-5 to TRBJ2-7; 7 nucleotides align to TRBD1. Germline lookup yields CDR1 MNHEY and CDR2 SVGAGI. CDR3 size: 14 residues. V shed 5 bases and J 3 bases; nucleotides not matched to a gene: 7. As DNA, the CDR3 is TGTGCCAGCAGTCCCCGGGACAGCCTCTACGAGCAGTACTTC. The encoded protein is CASSPRDSLYEQYF.

This chain uses TRBV6-4 with TRBJ1-2, with TRBD1 as a possible D gene (6 bases). V shed 8 bases and J shed 0 bases, with 10 bases lying between them. This CDR3 comprises 13 residues. Germline CDR1 and CDR2: MRHNA and SNTAGT. The CDR3 is CASRRDTNYGYTF. The CDR3 DNA follows: TGTGCCAGCCGCCGGGACACTAACTATGGCTACACCTTC.

The chain employs TRBV18 and TRBJ2-2, with D hard to call. Trimming took 0 bases from V and 2 from J, leaving 10 bases between them. In germline, CDR1 is KGHSH, CDR2 LQKENI. The CDR3 sequence is 16 residues long. For the CDR3, the DNA is TGTGCCAGCTCACCACCATCCAGGATTAACACCGGGGAGCTGTTTTTT. Protein product: CASSPPSRINTGELFF.

The chain joins TRBV7-9 to TRBJ1-1; 11 bases are shared with TRBD1. V trimming: 4 bases; J trimming: 6 bases; junction bases outside the gene matches: 7. This CDR3 comprises 15 residues. Per the germline V gene, CDR1 is SEHNR and CDR2 is FQNEAQ (reference sequence). The CDR3 reads CASSSRDRGSPEAFF. Here the CDR3 DNA reads TGTGCCAGCAGCTCCCGGGACAGGGGGTCACCTGAAGCTTTCTTT.

This clone appeared a few times. The gene calls are TRBV14 and TRBJ1-1, with D tentatively TRBD1 (6 bases). Germline values: CDR1 SGHDN, CDR2 FVKESK. Trimming took off 6 bases at V and 2 bases at J, with 10 bases between the two ends. The CDR3 totals 13 residues. The DNA of the CDR3 is TGTGCCAGCAGAGGACAGCCAAACACTGAAGCTTTCTTT. This encodes CASRGQPNTEAFF.

The chain is built from TRBV7-9 and TRBJ2-3; TRBD2 matches 7 bases. The J segment lost 0 bases and the V segment lost 4 bases, leaving 1 base of the junction unmatched. The germline gives CDR1 SEHNR, CDR2 FQNEAQ (reference sequence). This CDR3 has 14 residues. The CDR3 nucleotides are TGTGCCAGCAGCTCGGGAGGTAGCACAGATACGCAGTATTTT. Translation gives CASSSGGSTDTQYF.

Regarding this clone: One junction end does not reproduce the germline sequence, and a read error may be involved. The rearrangement links TRBV6-2 or TRBV6-3 to TRBJ2-3; 12 bases align to TRBD2. Germline loops: CDR1 MNHEY, CDR2 SVGEGT. The CDR3 runs to 14 residues. CDR3 coding DNA: TGTGCCAGCAGTCGCACGAAGACTAGCGGGGGCAAGAATTTT. Its protein is CASSRTKTSGGKNF.

The gene calls are TRBV28 and TRBJ2-7, with a tentative D call TRBD1 (6 bases). Germline loops: CDR1 MDHEN, CDR2 SYDVKM. CDR3 length: 14 amino acids. V lost 10 bases and J lost 4, with 20 bases in between. The CDR3 region has the DNA TGTGCCACCAACCCTCTGGGGGCCTTATACGAGCAGTACTTC. This codes for CATNPLGALYEQYF.

The gene calls are TRBV9 and TRBJ2-7, with TRBD2 identical over 9 bases. Per germline, CDR1 SGDLS and CDR2 YYNGEE. The CDR3 totals 16 residues. V was pared by 1 base and J by 2 bases, with 7 bases of the junction left unmatched. The CDR3, as DNA: TGTGCCAGCAGCGTACGGGCTAGCGGGGTCCCCTACGAGCAGTACTTC. Protein product: CASSVRASGVPYEQYF.

The CDR3 here is CASSPDRAGSNIQYF. The CDR3 DNA is TGTGCCAGCAGTCCGGACAGGGCCGGCTCGAACATTCAGTACTTC. The chain employs TRBV27 and TRBJ2-4, with 8 bases fitting TRBD1. V shed 5 bases, J shed 7 bases, and the junction held 10 bases outside the gene matches. In germline, CDR1 is MNHEY, CDR2 SMNVEV (reference sequence). The CDR3 loop spans 15 amino acids.

V and J are TRBV19 and TRBJ2-2; 8 positions agree with TRBD1. This CDR3 comprises 17 residues. J gave up 4 bases and V 3 bases, and 10 bases lay outside the gene matches. CDR1 is LNHDA and CDR2 is SQIVND in the germline V gene (reference sequence). This CDR3 reads CASSILYDRGSTGELFF. Here the CDR3 DNA reads TGTGCCAGTAGTATTCTCTACGACAGGGGTAGCACCGGGGAGCTGTTTTTT.

The chain is built from TRBV3-1 (or the pseudogene TRBV3-2) and TRBJ1-2, with 7 bases lining up with TRBD1. The CDR3 loop spans 12 amino acids. Germline lookup yields CDR1 LGHDT and CDR2 YNNKEL (reference sequence). The ends lost 8 bases at V and 1 base at J; junction bases unmatched: 1. CDR3 sequence reads: CASRQGNYGYTF. Here the CDR3 DNA reads TGTGCCAGCCGACAGGGTAACTATGGCTACACCTTC.

This chain uses TRBV6-6 with TRBJ1-2, with TRBD1 identical over 10 bases. Germline CDR1 MNHNY, CDR2 SVGAGI (reference sequence). J was trimmed by 8 bases and V by 7 bases; bases with no gene match: 16. The CDR3 totals 16 residues. The CDR3 bases are TGTGCCAGCACCATGATTTCATCCGGGACAGGGGACGGCTACACCTTC. Translating gives CASTMISSGTGDGYTF.

In nucleotides, the CDR3 is TGTGCCAGCAGCCGATCCCGGGCCCTCCCGGGGGAGCAGTACGTC. Its protein is CASSRSRALPGEQYV. The gene calls are TRBV28 and TRBJ2-7, with D perhaps TRBD2 (5 bases). Deletions cut 6 bases from V and 7 bases from J, with 22 bases between. There are 15 residues in the CDR3. Germline loops: CDR1 MDHEN, CDR2 SYDVKM.